The 10 T cell receptor beta chains below were found in one sample sequenced in a study of T cells in Graves' hyperthyroidism and ophthalmopathy. Regions amplified from RNA transcripts were the TCR beta CDR3 regions. The primer set for the first-round RT-PCR of the TCR CDR3 was HTBI. TCRdb re-called the multiplex PCR reads through MiXCR, storing one row per CDR3 protein. Here the sample spans nearly 600,000 distinct CDR3 sequences, approximately 15% being singletons. The sequenced material came from blood. The receptors originated from a woman between 25 and 40 years old with Graves' hyperthyroidism that later progressed to Graves' ophthalmopathy.

The sample holds many counts of this clonotype. V is TRBV12-3 or TRBV12-4 and J is TRBJ1-2, with 8 bases aligning to TRBD1. J gave up 7 bases and V 1 base, and 11 bases lay outside the gene matches. The CDR3 totals 16 residues. The CDR3 DNA reads as TGTGCCAGCAGTTTAGAGGTCCAGGGGGCCCGGTTTGGCTACACCTTC. Its translation: CASSLEVQGARFGYTF.

This clonotype was seen a handful of times. The chain is built from TRBV29-1 and TRBJ2-7, with 11 bases identical to TRBD1. Germline V gene data show CDR1 as SQVTM and CDR2 as ANQGSEA. This CDR3 region has 13 residues. This chain's CDR3 is CSVGQGAFYEQYF. For the CDR3, the DNA is TGCAGTGTAGGACAGGGGGCATTCTACGAGCAGTACTTC.

This clonotype occurred many times. The V and J genes are TRBV28 and TRBJ1-5; D is perhaps TRBD1 (6 bases). Germline assignment: CDR1 MDHEN and CDR2 SYDVKM. CDR3 length: 16 amino acids. V dropped 7 bases and J dropped 3 bases, with 19 bases sitting between them. CDR3 sequence reads: CASTVALQGTNQPQHF. The CDR3 region has the DNA TGTGCCAGCACCGTCGCACTTCAGGGGACCAATCAGCCCCAGCATTTT.

The sample holds a few counts of this clonotype. J is TRBJ2-5 and V is TRBV30; TRBD1 is a possible D gene (6 bases). This CDR3 has 15 residues. In germline, CDR1 is GTSNPN, CDR2 SVGIG (reference sequence). V was cut by 2 bases and J by 2 bases, with 15 bases left in between. For the CDR3, the DNA is TGTGCCTGGAGTCCACAGGGAGTTGGGCAAGAGACCCAGTACTTC. Translating it yields CAWSPQGVGQETQYF.

This clonotype has a count of ten or more. V usage is TRBV12-3 or TRBV12-4 and J usage is TRBJ1-2; the D gene is possibly TRBD1 (5 bases). The CDR3 loop spans 13 amino acids. The V gene lost 6 bases and the J gene lost 9 bases, with 17 bases spanning the gap. The CDR3: CASRLRGVLRYTF. The CDR3 DNA reads as TGTGCCAGCAGACTCCGAGGGGTTCTGCGCTACACCTTC.

This clonotype was counted between two and nine times. The CDR3 DNA sequence: TGTGCCAGCAGCCCCAATAGCGGGGGAACCTACGAGCAGTACTTC. Translating gives CASSPNSGGTYEQYF. The genes are TRBV7-9 and TRBJ2-7, with TRBD2 matching over 9 bases. The CDR3 covers 15 residues. Germline V gene lookup returns CDR1 SEHNR and CDR2 FQNEAQ (reference sequence). V gave up 5 bases and J gave up 2 bases; unmatched junction bases: 7.

This clonotype was detected many times. The CDR3 protein is CASSTQGSTMNTEAFF. CDR3 coding DNA: TGTGCCAGTAGTACCCAGGGAAGCACGATGAACACTGAAGCTTTCTTT. This chain uses TRBV19 with TRBJ1-1, with D perhaps matching TRBD1 (5 bases). The V end was cut by 4 bases, the J end by 0 bases, with 15 bases between. The CDR3 totals 16 residues. Germline CDR1 is LNHDA and CDR2 is SQIVND (reference sequence).

J is TRBJ1-2 and V is TRBV25-1, with TRBD1 as a possible D gene (5 bases). The CDR3 length is 14 residues. Between the trimmed V and J ends, which lost 2 bases and 7 bases, there was a span of 14 bases. Per germline, CDR1 MGHDK and CDR2 SYGVNS. The CDR3 protein is CASSEAEGAGGYTF. DNA for the CDR3: TGTGCCAGCAGTGAAGCAGAAGGGGCGGGTGGCTACACCTTC.

This clonotype was observed many times. The chain uses TRBV11-2 and TRBJ2-2; D is unclear. The CDR3 extends over 14 amino acids. V lost 0 bases to trimming and J lost 7 bases, with 9 bases between them. From germline, CDR1 is SGHAT and CDR2 FQNNGV. CDR3 protein: CASSLDAASGELFF. The CDR3 DNA sequence: TGTGCCAGCAGCTTAGATGCAGCAAGCGGGGAGCTGTTTTTT.

CDR3 sequence reads: CASSLGGLVAAYEQFF. For the CDR3, the DNA is TGTGCCAGCAGCTTAGGGGGTCTAGTAGCGGCCTATGAGCAGTTCTTC. V gene TRBV11-1 combines with J gene TRBJ2-1, with D tentatively TRBD2 (6 bases). CDR3 length equals 16 residues. V was clipped by 1 base and J by 8 bases, with 18 bases between them. Germline V gene sequence: CDR1 SGHAT, CDR2 FQDESV (reference sequence).